The clone carrying this TCR beta chain was observed at least ten times. Its matching antigen is unknown. This specimen belongs to a study of human T cells and chemical hapten exposure. Study results and caveats: Those TCRs sitting above 1 in 1000 frequency stayed the same with DPC sensitization.

Regarding time point: healthy volunteer bleed at 2 weeks. RNA extraction used unfractionated whole blood as the source of total RNA. Germline V lookup: CDR1 LGHNA, CDR2 YNFKEQ. Trimming cost V 0 bases and J 4 bases; bases outside gene matches: 7. The CDR3 contains 16 residues. One entry per CDR3 protein, called by TCRdb with MiXCR from the RACE reads. The sample contains more than 70,000 distinct CDR3 sequences, roughly 8% of which appear only once. The source of this sequence is a female donor in good health. Some clones in this sample may be carry-over from other donors' samples. Sequencing input: whole blood. V and J are TRBV4-2 and TRBJ2-3, with 7 bases that match TRBD1. This CDR3 is CASSQEGGRSSDTQYF. The CDR3 DNA reads TGTGCCAGCAGCCAAGAAGGGGGCCGATCCTCAGATACGCAGTATTTT.